These 13 T cell receptor beta chains were sequenced from one sample in a study of T-cell memory formation after mild COVID-19. In TCRdb, the 5' RACE reads were re-called with MiXCR into one record per CDR3 protein. Among 200,000 to 250,000 distinct CDR3 sequences listed, roughly 14% were seen once. Sequencing was done on a sample of PBMCs or a T cell subset sorted from them (not recorded which). These receptors originate from an adult woman who had mild COVID-19 (a few samples of this study predate the infection). Cell type and time point are not known.

CDR3 in DNA: TGCAGCGTTCCAAGGGGACTAGCAGAGACCCAGTACTTC. This gives the protein CSVPRGLAETQYF. This sequence joins TRBV29-1 and TRBJ2-5, with 9 bases lining up with TRBD2. Germline V gene data show CDR1 as SQVTM and CDR2 as ANQGSEA. The CDR3 length is 13 residues. V lost 5 bases, J lost 4 bases, and 5 bases stayed unmatched.

The chain employs TRBV24-1 and TRBJ2-2, with 7 bases lining up with TRBD1. Trimming removed 12 bases from V and 0 bases from J; junction bases left unmatched: 9. The CDR3 spans 15 residues. The germline V gene encodes CDR1 KGHDR and CDR2 SFDVKD. CDR3 nucleotides: TGTGCCTCAGCGGACAGGCTCACGAACACCGGGGAGCTGTTTTTT. It codes for CASADRLTNTGELFF.

The genes are TRBV10-3 and TRBJ1-1; the D is unclear. V gave up 6 bases and J gave up 2 bases, with 10 bases separating them. CDR1 is ENHRY and CDR2 is SYGVKD in the germline V gene. This CDR3 has 13 residues. The CDR3 loop is CAISTKINTEAFF. CDR3 sequence (DNA): TGTGCCATCAGCACCAAGATTAACACTGAAGCTTTCTTT.

This clonotype has more than one count but fewer than ten. This chain connects TRBV12-3 or TRBV12-4 to TRBJ1-1; D is possibly TRBD1 (6 bases). Trimming stripped 6 bases from V and 1 base from J, with 12 bases between. The CDR3 spans 14 residues. This chain's CDR3 is CASRSGAPNTEAFF. CDR3 nucleotides: TGTGCCAGCAGGTCAGGGGCGCCGAACACTGAAGCTTTCTTT.

The chain is built from TRBV4-3 and TRBJ1-4; D is unclear. In germline, CDR1 is LGHNA, CDR2 YSLEER. The CDR3 sequence is 15 residues long. V was trimmed by 0 bases and J by 1 base, leaving 6 bases between them. The CDR3 protein is CASSQDLVTNEKLFF. The CDR3 DNA is TGCGCCAGCAGCCAAGATCTTGTAACTAATGAAAAACTGTTTTTT.

This chain connects TRBV24-1 to TRBJ2-1; possibly TRBD1 for D (7 bases). The CDR3 runs 14 residues. Per the germline V gene, CDR1 is KGHDR and CDR2 is SFDVKD. The germline V and J ends were trimmed by 10 bases and 8 bases, with 20 bases remaining between them. The CDR3 loop is CATAAGGPVDEQFF. The CDR3 region has the DNA TGTGCCACAGCCGCAGGGGGGCCTGTGGATGAGCAGTTCTTC.

This clonotype was seen many times. V and J are TRBV7-2 and TRBJ1-3; D gene uncertain. V lost 5 bases, J lost 0 bases, and 11 bases lay in between. There are 15 residues in the CDR3. Germline-derived CDR1 and CDR2 are SGHTA and FQGNSA. CDR3 loop: CASSPRRSSGNTIYF. CDR3 nucleotides: TGTGCCAGCAGCCCCCGACGGAGCTCTGGAAACACCATATATTTT.

The rearrangement joins TRBV3-1 to TRBJ1-1; D perhaps matches TRBD1 (6 bases). The CDR3 spans 13 residues. V gave up 7 bases and J gave up 6 bases, with 15 bases separating them. Germline V gene lookup returns CDR1 LGHDT and CDR2 YNNKEL (reference sequence). The CDR3 DNA reads as TGTGCCAGCACTGTCACAGGGCAATCTGAAGCTTTCTTT. Translating it yields CASTVTGQSEAFF.

The chain links TRBV24-1 to TRBJ2-1, with D perhaps TRBD1 (5 bases). From germline, CDR1 is KGHDR and CDR2 SFDVKD. Deletions cut 7 bases from V and 0 bases from J, with 12 bases between. The CDR3 consists of 15 residues. In DNA, the CDR3 is TGTGCCACCAGGGATCAGGACACCTCCTACAATGAGCAGTTCTTC. Translating it yields CATRDQDTSYNEQFF.

This clonotype has ten or more counts. The chain has TRBV12-3 or TRBV12-4 and TRBJ1-1; tentative D call: TRBD1 (6 bases). With 5 bases removed from V and 3 bases from J, the gap between germline ends came to 19 bases. This CDR3 region has 16 residues. The CDR3: CASSPPVGGGDTEAFF. As DNA, the CDR3 is TGTGCCAGCAGTCCACCGGTAGGGGGAGGGGACACTGAAGCTTTCTTT.

The V gene is TRBV9, the J gene TRBJ2-2; 7 bases map to TRBD2. Germline assignment: CDR1 SGDLS and CDR2 YYNGEE. This CDR3 is 15 amino acids long. V lost 0 bases to trimming and J lost 5 bases; unmatched junction nucleotides: 4. The CDR3 sequence is CASSVARRGTGELFF. The CDR3 nucleotides are TGTGCCAGCAGCGTAGCCCGGCGGGGGACCGGGGAGCTGTTTTTT.

This clonotype was found a few times. The chain links TRBV12-3 or TRBV12-4 to TRBJ2-2; TRBD2 is a possible D gene (6 bases). The CDR3 has 13 residues. Trimming took 6 bases from V and 3 from J, leaving 8 bases between them. This CDR3 is CASRGLYTGELFF. The CDR3 DNA sequence: TGTGCCAGCAGGGGACTCTACACCGGGGAGCTGTTTTTT.

This clonotype was recorded a few times. The chain is built from TRBV5-1 and TRBJ2-7, with TRBD2 matching 9 bases. This CDR3 is built from 13 residues. The germline gives CDR1 SGHRS, CDR2 YFSETQ. V lost 7 bases and J lost 6; bases outside the gene matches: 8. The CDR3 sequence: CASGGTSFGEQYF. Written as DNA, the CDR3 is TGCGCCAGCGGTGGGACTAGCTTCGGCGAGCAGTACTTC. Filled out from reference TRBV5-1 and TRBJ2-7, the complete variable domain reads KAGVTQTPRYLIKTRGQQVTLSCSPISGHRSVSWYQQTPGQGLQFLFEYFSETQRNKGNFPGRFSGRQFSNSRSEMNVSTLELGDSALYLCASGGTSFGEQYFGPGTRLTVT.